Listed below are T cell receptor beta chains from one sample, sequenced in a study of cytomegalovirus exposure and HLA in healthy donors. Assay: immunoSEQ multiplex PCR; the TCRdb copy retains only in-frame clones and omits some. This sample lists about 130,000 clones; its ten largest clones have roughly 2%. The sample consisted of PBMCs. All receptors come from a woman aged 60-75 years in good health and CMV-seronegative. CDR3s include the opening cysteine and the closing phenylalanine or tryptophan. Each record gives: D gene, V gene, J gene, CDR3 DNA, CDR3 protein. D genes are given only for firm matches.

d_gene: TRBD2
v_gene: TRBV18
j_gene: TRBJ2-7
CDR3nt: TGTGCCAGCTCCCTAGCGGGGGGCAATAACGAGCAGTACTTC
CDR3aa: CASSLAGGNNEQYF

d_gene: -
v_gene: TRBV28
j_gene: TRBJ1-1
CDR3nt: TGTGCCAGCAGTTTTGGGGGGGCTATGAACACTGAAGCTTTCTTT
CDR3aa: CASSFGGAMNTEAFF

d_gene: -
v_gene: TRBV6-1
j_gene: TRBJ1-4
CDR3nt: TGTGCCAGCAGTGACGCCCCTAGGCGGGAAAAACTGTTTTTT
CDR3aa: CASSDAPRREKLFF

d_gene: -
v_gene: TRBV28
j_gene: TRBJ2-3
CDR3nt: TGTGCCAGCAGTTTAGTGGTCGCTAGTTACACAGATACGCAGTATTTT
CDR3aa: CASSLVVASYTDTQYF

d_gene: -
v_gene: TRBV18
j_gene: TRBJ2-7
CDR3nt: TGTGCCAGCTCTCAGACTGCCCAGACCTACGAGCAGTACTTC
CDR3aa: CASSQTAQTYEQYF

d_gene: TRBD1
v_gene: TRBV28
j_gene: TRBJ1-2
CDR3nt: TGTGCCAGCACCACAAAGGGGGCTGATAGCTATGGCTACACCTTC
CDR3aa: CASTTKGADSYGYTF

d_gene: -
v_gene: TRBV7-6
j_gene: TRBJ2-7
CDR3nt: TGTGCCAGCAGCCCACACCGCTCGGCGGCCCACTACGAGCAGTACTTC
CDR3aa: CASSPHRSAAHYEQYF

d_gene: TRBD1
v_gene: TRBV6-6
j_gene: TRBJ2-3
CDR3nt: TGTGCCAGCAGCTCCGGGACAGGGGGCTACACAGATACGCAGTATTTT
CDR3aa: CASSSGTGGYTDTQYF

d_gene: -
v_gene: TRBV7-2
j_gene: TRBJ2-5
CDR3nt: TGTGCCAGCAGCGCGCAAGAGACCCAGTACTTC
CDR3aa: CASSAQETQYF

d_gene: TRBD1
v_gene: TRBV7-9
j_gene: TRBJ1-2
CDR3nt: TGTGCCAGCAGCGCCGGGGGCGCAGGGGGAGGCTACACCTTC
CDR3aa: CASSAGGAGGGYTF

d_gene: -
v_gene: TRBV5-1
j_gene: TRBJ2-5
CDR3nt: TGCGCCAGCAGCTACAATAGGGGGGGCGAGACCCAGTACTTC
CDR3aa: CASSYNRGGETQYF

d_gene: -
v_gene: TRBV6-5
j_gene: TRBJ1-5
CDR3nt: TGTGCCAGCAGTTACGGGTCAGGTGGCCATCAGCCCCAGCATTTT
CDR3aa: CASSYGSGGHQPQHF

d_gene: TRBD1
v_gene: TRBV7-9
j_gene: TRBJ2-5
CDR3nt: TGTGCCAGCAGCCCCGGACAGGGAGAGCGGGAGACCCAGTACTTC
CDR3aa: CASSPGQGERETQYF

d_gene: TRBD2
v_gene: TRBV9
j_gene: TRBJ2-1
CDR3nt: TGTGCCAGCAGCCAAGGGGGGACACTAGCGGGAGGTAGTAATGAGCAGTTCTTC
CDR3aa: CASSQGGTLAGGSNEQFF

d_gene: TRBD1
v_gene: TRBV10-1
j_gene: TRBJ2-4
CDR3nt: TGCGCCAGCAGTCCCGGGACAGGGAGGAACATTCAGTACTTC
CDR3aa: CASSPGTGRNIQYF

d_gene: TRBD1
v_gene: TRBV15
j_gene: TRBJ1-5
CDR3nt: TGTGCCACCAGCTTGGACAGGCTCCAGCCCCAGCATTTT
CDR3aa: CATSLDRLQPQHF

d_gene: -
v_gene: TRBV4-1
j_gene: TRBJ1-5
CDR3nt: TGCGCCAGCAGCCAGTACAGCTATAGCAATCAGCCCCAGCATTTT
CDR3aa: CASSQYSYSNQPQHF

d_gene: TRBD2
v_gene: TRBV5-1
j_gene: TRBJ2-7
CDR3nt: TGCGCCAGCAGCTTGGGGGCTAGCGGGAGCATCAACGAGCAGTACTTC
CDR3aa: CASSLGASGSINEQYF

d_gene: -
v_gene: TRBV30
j_gene: TRBJ2-7
CDR3nt: TGTGCCTGGAGGGGGGGGGACACAACCTACGAGCAGTACTTC
CDR3aa: CAWRGGDTTYEQYF

d_gene: TRBD2
v_gene: TRBV11-2
j_gene: TRBJ2-7
CDR3nt: TGTGCCAGCAGCTTAGTTCGACTAGCGGGCTACGAGCAGTACTTC
CDR3aa: CASSLVRLAGYEQYF

d_gene: TRBD1
v_gene: TRBV9
j_gene: TRBJ1-6
CDR3nt: TGTGCCAGCAGCGTAGGACAGGGAGTCTCCTCACCCCTCCACTTT
CDR3aa: CASSVGQGVSSPLHF

d_gene: -
v_gene: TRBV28
j_gene: TRBJ1-1
CDR3nt: TGTGCCAGCAGTTTAGGGGGGGTTCCCCGCACTGAAGCTTTCTTT
CDR3aa: CASSLGGVPRTEAFF

d_gene: -
v_gene: TRBV5-1
j_gene: TRBJ2-2
CDR3nt: TGCGCCAGCATCCTCGACAGACTCGCGAACACCGGGGAGCTGTTTTTT
CDR3aa: CASILDRLANTGELFF

d_gene: -
v_gene: TRBV12-5
j_gene: TRBJ2-7
CDR3nt: TGTGCTAGTGGTCGCCGTCAAGTGGGAGAGAAGACCTACGAGCAGTACTTC
CDR3aa: CASGRRQVGEKTYEQYF

d_gene: TRBD1
v_gene: TRBV30
j_gene: TRBJ1-2
CDR3nt: TGTGCCTGGAGTGTAAGGTACCCGGGACAGGAGAACTATGGCTACACCTTC
CDR3aa: CAWSVRYPGQENYGYTF

d_gene: TRBD1
v_gene: TRBV2
j_gene: TRBJ1-4
CDR3nt: TGTGCCAGCAGTACCGGGACAGGGGGAGGTCTTCGGGAAAAACTGTTTTTT
CDR3aa: CASSTGTGGGLREKLFF

d_gene: TRBD2
v_gene: TRBV6-1
j_gene: TRBJ2-3
CDR3nt: TGTGCCAGCAGCCGACTAGCGGGAGCAGGAGATACGCAGTATTTT
CDR3aa: CASSRLAGAGDTQYF

d_gene: TRBD2
v_gene: TRBV12-5
j_gene: TRBJ2-7
CDR3nt: TGTGCTAGTGGTCCCCAAGCGGGAGGGGTTTACGAGCAGTACTTC
CDR3aa: CASGPQAGGVYEQYF

d_gene: TRBD2
v_gene: TRBV7-9
j_gene: TRBJ2-1
CDR3nt: TGTGCCAGCAGCTTTTTGACTAGCGAGGAGCATGAGCAGTTCTTC
CDR3aa: CASSFLTSEEHEQFF

d_gene: TRBD1
v_gene: TRBV28
j_gene: TRBJ2-7
CDR3nt: TGTGCCAGCACCCCCGGGGACAGGGTTCTCCTCGAGCAGTACTTC
CDR3aa: CASTPGDRVLLEQYF

d_gene: TRBD2
v_gene: TRBV18
j_gene: TRBJ2-5
CDR3nt: TGTGCCAGCTCACCACGGGACTACGGGGGAGAGACCCAGTACTTC
CDR3aa: CASSPRDYGGETQYF

d_gene: -
v_gene: TRBV5-1
j_gene: TRBJ2-1
CDR3nt: TGCGCCAGCAGCTTGGACAGATACCTTCAGATCTTC
CDR3aa: CASSLDRYLQIF

d_gene: TRBD1
v_gene: TRBV27
j_gene: TRBJ1-2
CDR3nt: TGTGCCAGCAGCTCCCTTAGGGGGCGCGACTATGGCTACACCTTC
CDR3aa: CASSSLRGRDYGYTF

d_gene: TRBD2
v_gene: TRBV9
j_gene: TRBJ2-3
CDR3nt: TGTGCCAGCAGCGTATCCACGGGAGGGCCTAGCACAGATACGCAGTATTTT
CDR3aa: CASSVSTGGPSTDTQYF

d_gene: -
v_gene: TRBV30
j_gene: TRBJ2-7
CDR3nt: TGTGCCTACCGTCCGGGGGTACGCTACGAGCAGTACTTC
CDR3aa: CAYRPGVRYEQYF

d_gene: -
v_gene: TRBV10-2
j_gene: TRBJ2-7
CDR3nt: TGCGCCAGCAGTGAAGCGATGACCCGGCCCTACAACGAGCAGTACTTC
CDR3aa: CASSEAMTRPYNEQYF

d_gene: -
v_gene: TRBV19
j_gene: TRBJ1-6
CDR3nt: TGTGCCAGTAGTATAGACAGAGGCTCCTATAATTCACCCCTCCACTTT
CDR3aa: CASSIDRGSYNSPLHF

d_gene: -
v_gene: TRBV9
j_gene: TRBJ1-2
CDR3nt: TGTGCCAGCAGCGTAGTCTTAGGGGCTAACTATGGCTACACCTTC
CDR3aa: CASSVVLGANYGYTF

d_gene: TRBD1
v_gene: TRBV2
j_gene: TRBJ2-7
CDR3nt: TGTGCCAGCACGTCGCGGACAGGCCCCTACGAGCAGTACTTC
CDR3aa: CASTSRTGPYEQYF

d_gene: TRBD1
v_gene: TRBV7-9
j_gene: TRBJ1-2
CDR3nt: TGTGCCAGTTCGACTGGGGCAGGGGGAAGTGGCTACACCTTC
CDR3aa: CASSTGAGGSGYTF

d_gene: TRBD1
v_gene: TRBV27
j_gene: TRBJ1-1
CDR3nt: TGTGCCAGCAGTCAAGACAGGGAGATGACTTTCTTT
CDR3aa: CASSQDREMTFF

d_gene: TRBD1
v_gene: TRBV29-1
j_gene: TRBJ2-1
CDR3nt: TGCAGCGTTGAAAGGACAGGGGATGAGCAGTTCTTC
CDR3aa: CSVERTGDEQFF

d_gene: -
v_gene: TRBV5-1
j_gene: TRBJ2-7
CDR3nt: TGCGCCAGCAGCTTGGCCGGGGGTGCCTACGAGCAGTACTTC
CDR3aa: CASSLAGGAYEQYF

d_gene: TRBD2
v_gene: TRBV4-1
j_gene: TRBJ2-3
CDR3nt: TGCGCCAGCAGCCCTTTGGGGGGGACTTCCTCAGATACGCAGTATTTT
CDR3aa: CASSPLGGTSSDTQYF